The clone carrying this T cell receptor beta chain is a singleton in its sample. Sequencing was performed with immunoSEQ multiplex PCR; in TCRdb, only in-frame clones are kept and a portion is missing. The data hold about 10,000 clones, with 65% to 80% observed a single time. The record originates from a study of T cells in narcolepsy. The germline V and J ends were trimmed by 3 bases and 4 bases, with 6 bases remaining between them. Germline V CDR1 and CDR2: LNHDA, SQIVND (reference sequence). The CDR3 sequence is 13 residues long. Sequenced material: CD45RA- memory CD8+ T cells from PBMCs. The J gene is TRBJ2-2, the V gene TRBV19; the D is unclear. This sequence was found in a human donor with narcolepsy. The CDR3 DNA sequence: TGTGCCAGTAGTATGGAGATCACCGGGGAGCTGTTTTTT. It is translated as CASSMEITGELFF.